A single sample is the source of the 8 T cell receptor beta chains below, sequenced in a study of blood T cells in healthy people across ages. Through a sample-barcoded 5' primer and a J-beta primer mix, a second PCR was run for about 6 to 12 cycles. TCRdb ran MiXCR on the 5' RACE reads and lists one entry per CDR3 protein. The sample includes hundreds of thousands of distinct CDR3 sequences, roughly 43% of them seen just once. What was sequenced was blood. All receptors come from an elderly man in good health.

This clonotype was found a few times. The rearrangement links TRBV29-1 to TRBJ1-2; the D is unclear. Germline CDR1 is SQVTM and CDR2 is ANQGSEA. The V and J ends lost 8 bases and 6 bases respectively, with 16 bases between them. The CDR3 loop spans 12 amino acids. CDR3 sequence: CSLLDGVNGYTF. The CDR3 DNA is TGCAGCCTATTAGACGGGGTTAATGGCTACACCTTC.

This clonotype was detected only a few times. J is TRBJ2-1 and V is TRBV5-1; D is perhaps TRBD2 (7 bases). Trimming took off 2 bases at V and 9 bases at J, with 21 bases between the two ends. The CDR3 sequence is 16 residues long. The germline V gene encodes CDR1 SGHRS and CDR2 YFSETQ. CDR3 residues: CASSFSVGGAEVEQFF. The CDR3 DNA sequence: TGCGCCAGCAGCTTTTCGGTAGGGGGGGCCGAGGTTGAGCAGTTCTTC. Drawing the rest from reference TRBV5-1 and TRBJ2-1, the complete variable domain is KAGVTQTPRYLIKTRGQQVTLSCSPISGHRSVSWYQQTPGQGLQFLFEYFSETQRNKGNFPGRFSGRQFSNSRSEMNVSTLELGDSALYLCASSFSVGGAEVEQFFGPGTRLTVL.

This chain uses TRBV28 with TRBJ2-7, with D possibly TRBD2 on 6 matching bases. V lost 6 bases to trimming and J lost 2 bases, with 20 bases between them. In germline, CDR1 is MDHEN, CDR2 SYDVKM. The CDR3 covers 16 residues. The CDR3 sequence: CASSTILGRSPYEQYF. CDR3 sequence (DNA): TGTGCCAGCAGCACCATTCTGGGGAGGAGCCCCTACGAGCAGTACTTC.

The chain carries TRBV5-4 and TRBJ2-3, with 8 bases aligning to TRBD2. Germline assignment: CDR1 SGHNT and CDR2 YYREEE (reference sequence). This CDR3 spans 15 amino acids. V trimming: 4 bases; J trimming: 2 bases; junction bases outside the gene matches: 6. CDR3 coding DNA: TGTGCCAGCAGCCCCGGGACTAGAGTCACAGATACGCAGTATTTT. This encodes CASSPGTRVTDTQYF.

Many counts were recorded for this clonotype. The rearrangement links TRBV6-2 or TRBV6-3 to TRBJ1-1, with D unclear. This CDR3 contains 14 residues. Germline V gene lookup returns CDR1 MNHEY and CDR2 SVGEGT. V was trimmed by 7 bases and J by 4 bases, leaving 16 bases between them. Here the CDR3 DNA reads TGTGCCAGCACCCATAGTCGTGTGGTCACTGAAGCTTTCTTT. Its translation: CASTHSRVVTEAFF.

The chain uses TRBV15 and TRBJ1-5; 11 nucleotides line up with TRBD1. With V trimmed by 3 bases and J by 2 bases, 12 bases remained unmatched. The CDR3 has 19 amino acids. The germline gives CDR1 LNHNV, CDR2 YYDKDF (reference sequence). CDR3 in DNA: TGTGCCACCAGCAGCGACAAACCGGGACAGGGGGTTGGCAATCAGCCCCAGCATTTT. Encoded protein: CATSSDKPGQGVGNQPQHF.

The V call is TRBV7-2, the J call TRBJ2-5, with unresolved D. Trimming took 5 bases from V and 5 from J, leaving 9 bases between them. The CDR3 sequence is 12 residues long. Germline lookup yields CDR1 SGHTA and CDR2 FQGNSA. The CDR3 spells CASSNGLETQYF. The CDR3 DNA reads TGTGCCAGCAGCAACGGATTGGAGACCCAGTACTTC.

The CDR3 region is CASSQMGRDRGIGEQFF. The DNA of the CDR3 is TGTGCCAGCAGCCAAATGGGCCGGGACAGGGGGATAGGTGAGCAGTTCTTC. This sequence joins TRBV3-1 and TRBJ2-1; TRBD1 matches at 11 bases. The V gene end was trimmed by 2 bases and the J gene end by 9 bases; junction bases not matched to a gene: 12. Germline V gene data show CDR1 as LGHDT and CDR2 as YNNKEL (reference sequence). This CDR3 region has 17 residues.